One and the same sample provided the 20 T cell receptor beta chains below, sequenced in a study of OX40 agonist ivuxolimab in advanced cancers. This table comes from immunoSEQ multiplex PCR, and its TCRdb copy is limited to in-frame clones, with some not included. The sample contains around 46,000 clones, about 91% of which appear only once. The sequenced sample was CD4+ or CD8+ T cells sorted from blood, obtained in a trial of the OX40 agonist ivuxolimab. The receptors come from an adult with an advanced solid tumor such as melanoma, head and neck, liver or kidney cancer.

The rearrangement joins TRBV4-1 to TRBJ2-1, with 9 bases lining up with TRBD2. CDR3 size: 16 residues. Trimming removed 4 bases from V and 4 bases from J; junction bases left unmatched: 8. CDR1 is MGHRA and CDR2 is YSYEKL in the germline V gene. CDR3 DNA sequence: TGCGCCAGCAGCCCTATCCCTAGCGGGGAGTACAATGAGCAGTTCTTC. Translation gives CASSPIPSGEYNEQFF.

CDR3 in DNA: TGTGCCAGCACATGGGGAGCAACCTACGAGCAGTACTTC. Protein sequence: CASTWGATYEQYF. V gene TRBV6-5 combines with J gene TRBJ2-7; possibly TRBD2 for D (5 bases). The CDR3 has 13 residues. The germline gives CDR1 MNHEY, CDR2 SVGAGI. The V and J ends lost 7 bases and 2 bases respectively, with 12 bases between them.

CDR3 sequence (DNA): TGTGCCAGTAGTATAGGGCAGGGGAGCGCCTACGAGCAGTACTTC. Translation gives CASSIGQGSAYEQYF. J is TRBJ2-5 and V is TRBV19; a weak D match, TRBD1 (6 bases). Judging by the DNA end, TRBJ2-7 fits better; the J call may be wrong. Germline loops: CDR1 LNHDA, CDR2 SQIVND (reference sequence). CDR3 size: 15 residues.

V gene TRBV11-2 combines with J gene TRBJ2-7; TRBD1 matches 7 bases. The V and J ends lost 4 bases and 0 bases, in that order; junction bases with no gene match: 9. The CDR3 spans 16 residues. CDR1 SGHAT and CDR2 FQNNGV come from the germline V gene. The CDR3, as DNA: TGTGCCAGCAGCTACTCTCGAGGGGGCGGCTCCTACGAGCAGTACTTC. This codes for CASSYSRGGGSYEQYF.

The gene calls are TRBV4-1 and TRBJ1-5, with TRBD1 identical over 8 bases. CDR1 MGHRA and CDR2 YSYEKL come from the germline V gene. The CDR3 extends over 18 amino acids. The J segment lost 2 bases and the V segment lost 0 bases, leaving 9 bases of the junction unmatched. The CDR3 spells CASSQDNQGAFGNQPQHF. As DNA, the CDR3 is TGCGCCAGCAGCCAAGATAACCAGGGGGCCTTTGGCAATCAGCCCCAGCATTTT.

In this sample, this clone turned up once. Here the CDR3 reads CASSFGLDEKLFF. CDR3 bases: TGTGCCAGCAGTTTCGGCTTGGATGAAAAACTGTTTTTT. The rearrangement uses TRBV27 and TRBJ1-4; D gene unclear. The germline CDR1 and CDR2 sequences are MNHEY and SMNVEV (reference sequence). Trimming cost V 3 bases and J 6 bases, with 8 bases left between them. The CDR3 extends over 13 amino acids.

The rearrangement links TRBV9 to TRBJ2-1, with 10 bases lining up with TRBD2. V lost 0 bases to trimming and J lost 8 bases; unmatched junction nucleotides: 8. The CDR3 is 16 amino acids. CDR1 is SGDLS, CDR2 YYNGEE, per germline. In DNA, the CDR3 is TGTGCCAGCAGCGTAGAAAGCGGGAGGGCCACTGATGAGCAGTTCTTC. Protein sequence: CASSVESGRATDEQFF. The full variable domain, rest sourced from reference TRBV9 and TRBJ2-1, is DSGVTQTPKHLITATGQRVTLRCSPRSGDLSVYWYQQSLDQGLQFLIQYYNGEERAKGNILERFSAQQFPDLHSELNLSSLELGDSALYFCASSVESGRATDEQFFGPGTRLTVL.

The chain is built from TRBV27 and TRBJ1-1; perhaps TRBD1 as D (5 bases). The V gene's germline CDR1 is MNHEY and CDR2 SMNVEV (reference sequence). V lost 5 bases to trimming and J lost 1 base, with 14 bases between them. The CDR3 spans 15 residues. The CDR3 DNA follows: TGTGCCAGCAGTCCAATAGGAGGGGCGAACACTGAAGCTTTCTTT. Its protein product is CASSPIGGANTEAFF.

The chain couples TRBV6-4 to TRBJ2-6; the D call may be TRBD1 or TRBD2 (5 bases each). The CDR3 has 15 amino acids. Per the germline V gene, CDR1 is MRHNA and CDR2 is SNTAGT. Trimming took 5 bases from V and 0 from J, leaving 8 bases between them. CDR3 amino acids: CASSPGASGANVLTF. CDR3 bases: TGTGCCAGCAGTCCCGGGGCCTCTGGGGCCAACGTCCTGACTTTC.

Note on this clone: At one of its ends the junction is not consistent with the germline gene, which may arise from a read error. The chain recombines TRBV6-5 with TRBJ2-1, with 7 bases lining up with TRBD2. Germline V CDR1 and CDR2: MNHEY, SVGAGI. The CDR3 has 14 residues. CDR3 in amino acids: CASRYSAGEGEQFF. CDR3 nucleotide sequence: TGTGCCAGCAGGTACTCCGCGGGAGAAGGGGAGCAGTTCTTC.

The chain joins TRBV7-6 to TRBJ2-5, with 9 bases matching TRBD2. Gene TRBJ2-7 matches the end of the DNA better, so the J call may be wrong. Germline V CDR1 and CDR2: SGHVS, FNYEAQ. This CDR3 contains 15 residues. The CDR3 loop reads CASSLEREVEYEQYF. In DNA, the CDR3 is TGTGCCAGCAGCTTGGAGCGGGAGGTCGAGTACGAGCAGTACTTC.

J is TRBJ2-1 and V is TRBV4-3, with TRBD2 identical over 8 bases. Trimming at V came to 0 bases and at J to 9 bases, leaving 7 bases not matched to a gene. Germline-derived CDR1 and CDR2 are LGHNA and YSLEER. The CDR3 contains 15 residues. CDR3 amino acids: CASSQDGTRNSEQFF. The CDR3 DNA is TGCGCCAGCAGCCAAGATGGGACTAGAAATAGTGAGCAGTTCTTC.

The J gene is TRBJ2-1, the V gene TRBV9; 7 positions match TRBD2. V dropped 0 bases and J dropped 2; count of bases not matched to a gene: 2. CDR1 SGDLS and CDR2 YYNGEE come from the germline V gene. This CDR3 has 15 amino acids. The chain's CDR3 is CASSVDGGAYNEQFF. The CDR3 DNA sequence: TGTGCCAGCAGCGTAGATGGGGGGGCCTACAATGAGCAGTTCTTC.

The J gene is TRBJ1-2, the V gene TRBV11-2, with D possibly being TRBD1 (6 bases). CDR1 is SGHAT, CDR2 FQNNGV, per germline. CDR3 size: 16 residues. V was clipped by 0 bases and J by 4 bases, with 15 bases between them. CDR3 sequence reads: CASSLESGQRIYGYTF. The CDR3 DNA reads TGTGCCAGCAGCTTAGAGTCCGGACAGCGTATCTATGGCTACACCTTC.

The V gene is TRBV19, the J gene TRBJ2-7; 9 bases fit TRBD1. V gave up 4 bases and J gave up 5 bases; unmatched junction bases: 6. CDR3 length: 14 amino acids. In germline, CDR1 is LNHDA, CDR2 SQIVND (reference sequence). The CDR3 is CASSTGQGWDEQYF. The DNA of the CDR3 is TGTGCCAGTAGTACCGGACAGGGGTGGGACGAGCAGTACTTC. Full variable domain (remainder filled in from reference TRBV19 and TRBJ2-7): DGGITQSPKYLFRKEGQNVTLSCEQNLNHDAMYWYRQDPGQGLRLIYYSQIVNDFQKGDIAEGYSVSREKKESFPLTVTSAQKNPTAFYLCASSTGQGWDEQYFGPGTRLTVT.

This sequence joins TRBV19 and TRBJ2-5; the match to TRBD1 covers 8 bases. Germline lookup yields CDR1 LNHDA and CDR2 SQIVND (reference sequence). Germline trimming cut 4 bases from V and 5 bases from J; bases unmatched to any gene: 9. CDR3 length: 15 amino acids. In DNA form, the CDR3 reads TGTGCCAGTAGTACCGGACAGGGTGGGTACGAGACCCAGTACTTC. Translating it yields CASSTGQGGYETQYF.

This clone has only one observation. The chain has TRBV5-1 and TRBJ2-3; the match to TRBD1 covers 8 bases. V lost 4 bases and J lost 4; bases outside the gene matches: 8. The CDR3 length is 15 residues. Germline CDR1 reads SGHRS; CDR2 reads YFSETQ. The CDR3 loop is CASSPTGTGSDTQYF. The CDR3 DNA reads TGCGCCAGCAGCCCCACCGGGACAGGTTCAGATACGCAGTATTTT.

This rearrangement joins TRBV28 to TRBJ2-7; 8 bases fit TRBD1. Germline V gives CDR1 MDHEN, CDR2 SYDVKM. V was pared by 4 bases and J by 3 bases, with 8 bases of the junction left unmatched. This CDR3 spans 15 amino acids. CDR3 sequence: CASSSRQGSHYEQYF. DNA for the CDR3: TGTGCCAGCAGTTCCCGACAGGGGAGTCACTACGAGCAGTACTTC. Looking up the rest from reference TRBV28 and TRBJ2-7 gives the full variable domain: DVKVTQSSRYLVKRTGEKVFLECVQDMDHENMFWYRQDPGLGLRLIYFSYDVKMKEKGDIPEGYSVSREKKERFSLILESASTNQTSMYLCASSSRQGSHYEQYFGPGTRLTVT.

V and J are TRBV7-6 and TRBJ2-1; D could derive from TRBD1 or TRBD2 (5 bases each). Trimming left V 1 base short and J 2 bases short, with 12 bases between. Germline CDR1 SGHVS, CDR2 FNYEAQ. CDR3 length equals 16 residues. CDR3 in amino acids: CASSLGGGRTYNEQFF. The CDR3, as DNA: TGTGCCAGCAGCTTAGGGGGCGGGCGAACCTACAATGAGCAGTTCTTC.

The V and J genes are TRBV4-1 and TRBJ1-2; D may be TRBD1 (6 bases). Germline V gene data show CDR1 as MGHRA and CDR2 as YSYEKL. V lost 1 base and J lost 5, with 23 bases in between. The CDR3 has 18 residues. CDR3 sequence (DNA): TGCGCCAGCAGCCAAGTAGGGTATAACAGGGATTATACGTATGGCTACACCTTC. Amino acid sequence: CASSQVGYNRDYTYGYTF.